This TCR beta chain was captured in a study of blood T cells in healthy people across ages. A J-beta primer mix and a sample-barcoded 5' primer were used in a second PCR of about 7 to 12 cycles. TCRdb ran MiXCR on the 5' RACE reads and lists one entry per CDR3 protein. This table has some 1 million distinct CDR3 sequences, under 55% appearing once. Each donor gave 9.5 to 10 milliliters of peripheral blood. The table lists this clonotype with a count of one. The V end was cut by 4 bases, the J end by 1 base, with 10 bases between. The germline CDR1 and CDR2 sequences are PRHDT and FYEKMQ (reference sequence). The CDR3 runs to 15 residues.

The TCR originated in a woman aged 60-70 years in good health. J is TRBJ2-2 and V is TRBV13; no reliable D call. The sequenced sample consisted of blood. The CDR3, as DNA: TGTGCCAGCAGCTCCCCCGGCGAGAACACCGGGGAGCTGTTTTTT. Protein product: CASSSPGENTGELFF.